This TCR beta chain was found in a study of blood T cell repertoires in COVID-19. Libraries were prepared by immunoSEQ multiplex PCR; TCRdb keeps only in-frame clonotypes and omits some of them. Of over 150,000 clones listed, roughly 80% are singletons. The sequence was collected from a man in his 60s with acute or convalescent COVID-19. The sample comprised peripheral blood.

CDR3 protein: CASSPVRGARDGYTF. The CDR3 DNA is TGTGCCAGCAGCCCCGTGCGGGGGGCGAGGGATGGCTACACCTTC. The chain employs TRBV3-1 (or the pseudogene TRBV3-2) and TRBJ1-2; weak D call: TRBD1 (6 bases). CDR3 length: 15 residues. Per the germline V gene, CDR1 is LGHDT and CDR2 is YNNKEL (reference sequence). Deletions cut 4 bases from V and 6 bases from J, with 18 bases between.